The 21 T cell receptor beta chains below were found in one sample sequenced in a study of shared clonotypes between healthy human individuals. This table comes from immunoSEQ multiplex PCR, and its TCRdb copy is limited to in-frame clones, with some not included. The sample carries a few million clones, 80% to 95% recorded once. Sequencing used naive CD4+ T cells from PBMCs. Subset specified: CD45RA+ positively selected. The receptors were gathered from a man aged 18 to 35 in good health. Some clones in this sample may be carry-over from other donors' samples.

The V gene is TRBV5-1, the J gene TRBJ2-5, with D perhaps TRBD2 (6 bases). V was shortened by 3 bases and J by 1 base, with 13 bases between the two germline ends. The CDR3 spans 15 residues. Germline-derived CDR1 and CDR2 are SGHRS and YFSETQ. The CDR3 bases are TGCGCCAGCAGCTGGACCGGGAGCGGCCAAGAGACCCAGTACTTC. Translation gives CASSWTGSGQETQYF.

The V call is TRBV19, the J call TRBJ1-1, with TRBD1 matching 12 bases. Trimming cost V 4 bases and J 7 bases; bases outside gene matches: 7. Germline V gives CDR1 LNHDA, CDR2 SQIVND (reference sequence). This CDR3 is built from 15 residues. CDR3 DNA: TGTGCCAGTAGTAGGGGGACAGGGGGCGGAGATGAAGCTTTCTTT. Protein product: CASSRGTGGGDEAFF.

The chain has TRBV10-3 and TRBJ2-1; no clear D gene. Trimming removed 7 bases at V and 1 base at J, with 11 bases between. The CDR3 runs to 14 residues. The germline V gene has CDR1 ENHRY and CDR2 SYGVKD. The DNA of the CDR3 is TGTGCCATCACCCCCGGCAGGTCCTACAATGAGCAGTTCTTC. The encoded protein is CAITPGRSYNEQFF.

On this clone itself: This sample includes further DNA sequences coding for the same CDR3. The chain joins TRBV28 to TRBJ1-1, with D uncertain. Between the trimmed V and J ends, which lost 6 bases and 4 bases, there was a span of 9 bases. Germline V gene data show CDR1 as MDHEN and CDR2 as SYDVKM. The CDR3 totals 12 residues. The CDR3 reads CASSSPGTEAFF. CDR3 sequence (DNA): TGTGCCAGCAGCAGTCCTGGCACTGAAGCTTTCTTT.

The rearrangement joins TRBV7-2 to TRBJ1-1; D gene uncertain. Germline values: CDR1 SGHTA, CDR2 FQGNSA. Trimming shortened V by 5 bases and J by 1 base, and 14 bases separated the two germline ends. The CDR3 contains 15 residues. CDR3 bases: TGTGCCAGCAGCCGCGTGCTGTTAACGAACACTGAAGCTTTCTTT. Translation: CASSRVLLTNTEAFF.

This clone was found once. This chain joins TRBV7-6 and TRBJ2-7; TRBD2 might be the D (6 bases). The V and J ends lost 8 bases and 2 bases respectively, with 16 bases between them. This CDR3 spans 14 amino acids. Germline V gene data show CDR1 as SGHVS and CDR2 as FNYEAQ. The CDR3 here is CASGRGTDTYEQYF. CDR3 coding DNA: TGTGCCAGCGGCCGCGGGACGGACACCTACGAGCAGTACTTC.

V gene TRBV5-1 combines with J gene TRBJ2-7; weak D call: TRBD2 (5 bases). With 4 bases removed from V and 5 bases from J, the gap between germline ends came to 10 bases. CDR1 SGHRS and CDR2 YFSETQ come from the germline V gene. The CDR3 has 12 amino acids. The CDR3 DNA reads as TGCGCCAGCAGCGGTGAGGGCCACGAGCAGTACTTC. This encodes CASSGEGHEQYF.

The chain employs TRBV28 and TRBJ2-5; 12 nucleotides line up with TRBD2. The germline V gene encodes CDR1 MDHEN and CDR2 SYDVKM. The CDR3 contains 16 residues. V trimming: 2 bases; J trimming: 5 bases; junction bases outside the gene matches: 6. Written as DNA, the CDR3 is TGTGCCAGCAGTTTAGGGGTCACTAGCGGGGGGGAGACCCAGTACTTC. This codes for CASSLGVTSGGETQYF.

A remark on this clone: Different DNA sequences within this sample yield the same CDR3. The V gene is TRBV5-1, the J gene TRBJ1-1; perhaps TRBD1 as D (6 bases). Per germline, CDR1 SGHRS and CDR2 YFSETQ. This CDR3 has 13 residues. The germline V and J ends were trimmed by 4 bases and 5 bases, with 12 bases remaining between them. CDR3 residues: CASSAGVRTEAFF. The CDR3 nucleotides read TGCGCCAGCAGCGCAGGGGTGAGAACTGAAGCTTTCTTT.

The chain links TRBV6-1 to TRBJ2-5, with 7 bases identical to TRBD1. Per germline, CDR1 MNHNS and CDR2 SASEGT. V was pared by 1 base and J by 5 bases, with 7 bases of the junction left unmatched. The length of the CDR3 is 15 residues. The CDR3 bases are TGTGCCAGCAGTGAAGTTAGGGGGCGCGGTGAGACCCAGTACTTC. Translating gives CASSEVRGRGETQYF.

CDR3 nucleotides: TGTGCCAGCAGCTCAAATACAGGGCCTCCATCTCAGTACTTC. This encodes CASSSNTGPPSQYF. The rearrangement uses TRBV7-2 and TRBJ2-5, with TRBD1 as a possible D gene (6 bases). The CDR3 has 14 amino acids. Germline CDR1 and CDR2: SGHTA and FQGNSA. V lost 4 bases, J lost 11 bases, and 20 bases lay in between.

V is TRBV9 and J is TRBJ1-4; 7 nucleotides agree with TRBD1. The CDR3 is 17 residues long. CDR1 is SGDLS, CDR2 YYNGEE, per germline. V lost 4 bases and J lost 7; bases outside the gene matches: 16. This CDR3 reads CASSPRQGGEGVEKLFF. The DNA for the CDR3 is TGTGCCAGCAGCCCCAGACAGGGCGGCGAGGGAGTTGAAAAACTGTTTTTT.

Turning to this clone: Other DNA sequences in the sample encode the same CDR3. The rearrangement uses TRBV13 and TRBJ2-1, with D unclear. V was cut by 0 bases and J by 0 bases, with 6 bases left in between. CDR1 is PRHDT and CDR2 is FYEKMQ in the germline V gene (reference sequence). The CDR3 contains 15 residues. CDR3 in DNA: TGTGCCAGCAGCTTAGGGGGGAACTCCTACAATGAGCAGTTCTTC. This sequence encodes CASSLGGNSYNEQFF.

As regards this clone: Other DNA variants within this sample encode the same CDR3. This chain links TRBV28 with TRBJ2-5, with D tentatively TRBD2 (6 bases). The ends were cut back, 2 bases at V and 1 base at J, with 8 bases in the middle. CDR3 size: 14 residues. CDR1 is MDHEN, CDR2 SYDVKM, per germline. CDR3 protein: CASSLGGTQETQYF. The CDR3 DNA reads TGTGCCAGCAGTTTAGGGGGGACCCAAGAGACCCAGTACTTC.

In regard to this clone: The identical CDR3 is also encoded by other nucleotide sequences in the sample. The CDR3 is CATSRDLYEQYF. Here the CDR3 DNA reads TGTGCCACCAGCAGAGATCTGTACGAGCAGTACTTC. The chain has TRBV15 and TRBJ2-7; D not certain. The germline V gene has CDR1 LNHNV and CDR2 YYDKDF (reference sequence). This CDR3 region has 12 residues. The germline V and J ends were trimmed by 0 bases and 4 bases, with 4 bases remaining between them.

The DNA for the CDR3 is TGCGCCAGCAGCTGGGACATATCTCTGGGGACCTATGGCTACACCTTC. Protein product: CASSWDISLGTYGYTF. The V call is TRBV5-1, the J call TRBJ1-2; maybe TRBD1 (6 bases). Between the trimmed V and J ends, which lost 3 bases and 4 bases, there was a span of 19 bases. This CDR3 is 16 amino acids long. In germline, CDR1 is SGHRS, CDR2 YFSETQ.

This clone was observed a handful of times. The chain recombines TRBV18 with TRBJ1-1; unclear D gene. Trimming removed 0 bases at V and 1 base at J, with 9 bases between. Germline CDR1 KGHSH, CDR2 LQKENI. This CDR3 spans 15 amino acids. The CDR3 sequence: CASSPPPQGNTEAFF. The CDR3 nucleotides are TGTGCCAGCTCACCACCGCCGCAAGGGAACACTGAAGCTTTCTTT. Filled out from reference TRBV18 and TRBJ1-1, the complete variable domain reads NAGVMQNPRHLVRRRGQEARLRCSPMKGHSHVYWYRQLPEEGLKFMVYLQKENIIDESGMPKERFSAEFPKEGPSILRIQQVVRGDSAAYFCASSPPPQGNTEAFFGQGTRLTVV.

This clone has a single count. The same CDR3 also results from other DNA sequences found in this sample. As DNA, the CDR3 is TGCGCCAGCAGCTTGGCCACAGGGCGGAACACTGAAGCTTTCTTT. Amino acids: CASSLATGRNTEAFF. V is TRBV5-1 and J is TRBJ1-1, with D perhaps matching TRBD1 (6 bases). The CDR3 runs 15 residues. Germline CDR1 is SGHRS and CDR2 is YFSETQ. V shed 0 bases and J shed 1 base, with 10 bases lying between them. Filled out from reference TRBV5-1 and TRBJ1-1, the complete variable domain reads KAGVTQTPRYLIKTRGQQVTLSCSPISGHRSVSWYQQTPGQGLQFLFEYFSETQRNKGNFPGRFSGRQFSNSRSEMNVSTLELGDSALYLCASSLATGRNTEAFFGQGTRLTVV.

This clone was observed a few times. The rearrangement uses TRBV2 and TRBJ1-1, with 9 bases identical to TRBD1. The CDR3 runs 13 residues. Germline V gene sequence: CDR1 SNHLY, CDR2 FYNNEI. V was pared by 8 bases and J by 8 bases, with 9 bases of the junction left unmatched. The CDR3 loop is CASSRQGVTEAFF. The DNA for the CDR3 is TGTGCCAGCTCCAGACAGGGGGTCACAGAAGCTTTCTTT.

There are a few counts of this clone. The chain recombines TRBV7-2 with TRBJ1-4, with 7 bases fitting TRBD1. Germline V CDR1 and CDR2: SGHTA, FQGNSA. V dropped 6 bases and J dropped 3; count of bases not matched to a gene: 4. The CDR3 has 14 residues. This chain's CDR3 is CASREGTANEKLFF. The CDR3 DNA follows: TGTGCCAGCAGAGAAGGGACAGCTAATGAAAAACTGTTTTTT.

The chain joins TRBV5-1 to TRBJ2-2, with D hard to call. This CDR3 has 16 residues. With 0 bases removed from V and 0 bases from J, the gap between germline ends came to 9 bases. Germline assignment: CDR1 SGHRS and CDR2 YFSETQ. CDR3 nucleotides: TGCGCCAGCAGCTTGGCTGTGGCCTCGAACACCGGGGAGCTGTTTTTT. Translated, it gives CASSLAVASNTGELFF.